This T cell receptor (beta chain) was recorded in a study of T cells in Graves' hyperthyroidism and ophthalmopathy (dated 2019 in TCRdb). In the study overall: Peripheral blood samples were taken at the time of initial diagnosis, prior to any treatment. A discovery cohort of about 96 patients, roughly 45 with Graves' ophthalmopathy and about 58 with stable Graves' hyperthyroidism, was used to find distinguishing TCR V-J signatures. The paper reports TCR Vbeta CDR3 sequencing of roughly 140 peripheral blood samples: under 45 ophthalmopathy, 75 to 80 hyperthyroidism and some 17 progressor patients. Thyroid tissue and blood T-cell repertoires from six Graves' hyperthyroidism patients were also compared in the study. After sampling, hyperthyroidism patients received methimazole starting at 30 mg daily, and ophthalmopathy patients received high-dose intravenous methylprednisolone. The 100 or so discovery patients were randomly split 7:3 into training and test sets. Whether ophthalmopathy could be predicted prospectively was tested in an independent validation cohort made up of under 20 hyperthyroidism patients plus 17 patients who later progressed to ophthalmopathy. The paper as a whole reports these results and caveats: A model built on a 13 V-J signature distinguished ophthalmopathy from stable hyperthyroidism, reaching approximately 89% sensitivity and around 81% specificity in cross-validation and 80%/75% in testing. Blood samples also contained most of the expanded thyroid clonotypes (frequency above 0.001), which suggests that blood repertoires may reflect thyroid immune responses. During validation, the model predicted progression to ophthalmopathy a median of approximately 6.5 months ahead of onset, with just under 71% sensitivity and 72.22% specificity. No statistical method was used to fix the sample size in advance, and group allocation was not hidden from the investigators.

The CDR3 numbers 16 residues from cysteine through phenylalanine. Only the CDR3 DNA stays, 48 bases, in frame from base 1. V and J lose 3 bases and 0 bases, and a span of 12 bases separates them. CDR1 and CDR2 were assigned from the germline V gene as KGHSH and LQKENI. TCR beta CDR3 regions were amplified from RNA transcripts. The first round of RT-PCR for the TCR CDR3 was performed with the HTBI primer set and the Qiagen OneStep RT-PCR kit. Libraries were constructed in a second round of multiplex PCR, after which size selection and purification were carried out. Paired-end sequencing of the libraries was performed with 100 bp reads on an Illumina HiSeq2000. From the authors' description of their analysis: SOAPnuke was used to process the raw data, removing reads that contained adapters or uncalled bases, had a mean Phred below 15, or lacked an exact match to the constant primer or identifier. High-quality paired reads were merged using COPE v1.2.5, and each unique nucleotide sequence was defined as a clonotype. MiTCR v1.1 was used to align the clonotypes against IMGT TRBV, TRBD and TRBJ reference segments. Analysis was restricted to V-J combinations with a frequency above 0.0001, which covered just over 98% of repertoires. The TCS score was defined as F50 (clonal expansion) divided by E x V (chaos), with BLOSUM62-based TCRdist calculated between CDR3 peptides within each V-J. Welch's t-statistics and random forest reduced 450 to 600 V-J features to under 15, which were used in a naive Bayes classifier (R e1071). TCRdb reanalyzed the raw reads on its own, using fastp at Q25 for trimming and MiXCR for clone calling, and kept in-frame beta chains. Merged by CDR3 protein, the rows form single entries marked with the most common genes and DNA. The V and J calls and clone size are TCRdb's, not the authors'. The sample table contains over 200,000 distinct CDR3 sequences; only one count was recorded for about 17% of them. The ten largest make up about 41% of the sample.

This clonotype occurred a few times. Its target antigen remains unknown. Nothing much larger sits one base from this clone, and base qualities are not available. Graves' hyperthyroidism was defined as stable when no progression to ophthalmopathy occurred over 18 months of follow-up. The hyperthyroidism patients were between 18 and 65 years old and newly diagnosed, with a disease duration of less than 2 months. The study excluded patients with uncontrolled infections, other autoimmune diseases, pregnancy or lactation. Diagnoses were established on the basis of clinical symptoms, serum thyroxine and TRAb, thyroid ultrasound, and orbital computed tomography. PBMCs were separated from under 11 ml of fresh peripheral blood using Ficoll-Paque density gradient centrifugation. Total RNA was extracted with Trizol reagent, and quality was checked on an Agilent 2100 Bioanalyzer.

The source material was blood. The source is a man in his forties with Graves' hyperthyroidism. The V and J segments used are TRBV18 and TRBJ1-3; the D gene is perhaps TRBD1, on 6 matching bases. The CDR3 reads CASSPDTGFSGNTIYF. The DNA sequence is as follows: TGTGCCAGCTCACCGGATACAGGGTTCTCTGGAAACACCATATATTTT. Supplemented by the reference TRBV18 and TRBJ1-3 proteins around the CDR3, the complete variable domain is NAGVMQNPRHLVRRRGQEARLRCSPMKGHSHVYWYRQLPEEGLKFMVYLQKENIIDESGMPKERFSAEFPKEGPSILRIQQVVRGDSAAYFCASSPDTGFSGNTIYFGEGSWLTVV.